The 22 T cell receptor beta chains given below trace back to one sample, sequenced in a study of blood T cells in healthy people across ages (dated by TCRdb to between 2015 and 2017). Libraries were built with 5' RACE. The sequencing machine was an Illumina HiSeq 2500. A second roughly 6 to 12 cycle PCR used a sample-barcoded 5' primer and a J-beta primer mix. The public reads were reprocessed in TCRdb via fastp at Q25 and MiXCR, keeping in-frame beta chains. Records with the same CDR3 protein are collapsed into one entry carrying the most frequent genes and DNA. The sample has around 650,000 distinct CDR3 sequences on record, roughly 32% of them singletons. The ten most abundant clones make up less than 20% of the sample. Source material: blood. These receptors originate from a woman over 75 in good health. Donor details come from another sample of the same person, matched by shared clones.

Points on this clonotype: A much more abundant neighbour one base away suggests this may be a read error. This chain connects TRBV5-1 to TRBJ1-6; no reliable D call. In germline, CDR1 is SGHRS, CDR2 YFSETQ. The CDR3 spans 13 residues. CDR3 in DNA: TGCGTCAGCAGCTTTAACAGTAATTCACCCCTCCACTTT. Translating it yields CVSSFNSNSPLHF.

The rearrangement uses TRBV7-9 and TRBJ2-4; D may be TRBD1 (5 bases). V was shortened by 5 bases and J by 15 bases, with 23 bases between the two germline ends. The V gene's germline CDR1 is SEHNR and CDR2 FQNEAQ (reference sequence). CDR3 length equals 14 residues. The CDR3 loop is CASSLQAGLTEWYF. CDR3 in DNA: TGTGCCAGCAGCCTCCAGGCAGGGCTAACGGAGTGGTACTTC.

The chain combines TRBV9 with TRBJ2-2, with TRBD2 matching 14 bases. The CDR3 loop spans 18 amino acids. CDR1 is SGDLS, CDR2 YYNGEE, per germline. V dropped 0 bases and J dropped 7; count of bases not matched to a gene: 8. The CDR3, as DNA: TGTGCCAGCAGCGTAGGCCCCCCGACTAGCGGGGGGGACGGGGAGCTGTTTTTT. Translating gives CASSVGPPTSGGDGELFF.

This clonotype was counted at least ten times. The chain couples TRBV7-3 to TRBJ2-3; tentatively, D is TRBD1 (7 bases). This CDR3 has 16 amino acids. V lost 3 bases, J lost 4 bases, and 17 bases lay in between. Germline V gene sequence: CDR1 SGHTA, CDR2 FQGTGA. The CDR3 reads CASSLTRGRSADTQYF. The DNA of the CDR3 is TGTGCCAGCAGCTTGACTAGGGGGCGCAGTGCAGATACGCAGTATTTT.

This clonotype was counted at least ten times. This sequence joins TRBV20-1 and TRBJ2-5; 14 bases line up with TRBD2. Germline V CDR1 and CDR2: DFQATT, SNEGSKA (reference sequence). The V and J ends lost 3 bases and 5 bases, in that order; junction bases with no gene match: 5. CDR3 length equals 15 residues. The CDR3 DNA reads as TGCAGTGCTAGCGGGACTAGCGGGGGAGAGGAGACCCAGTACTTC. Protein: CSASGTSGGEETQYF.

This clonotype was seen ten or more times. V and J are TRBV5-1 and TRBJ2-5; TRBD2 aligns across 7 bases. The CDR3 has 13 residues. V trimming: 3 bases; J trimming: 7 bases; junction bases outside the gene matches: 6. Germline V gene lookup returns CDR1 SGHRS and CDR2 YFSETQ. The CDR3 nucleotides are TGCGCCAGCAGCTGGTCCAGGGAGGGGACCCAGTACTTC. Translating gives CASSWSREGTQYF.

This clonotype was observed a few times. The genes are TRBV7-9 and TRBJ1-5; D perhaps matches TRBD1 (6 bases). The CDR3 is 16 amino acids. V lost 1 base, J lost 6 bases, and 16 bases lay in between. Germline V lookup: CDR1 SEHNR, CDR2 FQNEAQ (reference sequence). CDR3 DNA sequence: TGTGCCAGCAGCTTAGAAGGGGGGGCTGGAAGTCAGCCCCAGCATTTT. It encodes CASSLEGGAGSQPQHF. The whole variable domain, filled in from reference TRBV7-9 and TRBJ1-5, reads DTGVSQNPRHKITKRGQNVTFRCDPISEHNRLYWYRQTLGQGPEFLTYFQNEAQLEKSRLLSDRFSAERPKGSFSTLEIQRTEQGDSAMYLCASSLEGGAGSQPQHFGDGTRLSIL.

In its sample, this clonotype was seen a few times. With a much larger clone just one base away, this may be a read error. The CDR3 sequence is CSVQGPLRYNEQYF. CDR3 nucleotide sequence: TGCAGCGTTCAGGGGCCCCTCAGGTACAATGAGCAGTACTTC. The chain has TRBV29-1 and TRBJ2-5, with D possibly matching TRBD1 (6 bases). The CDR3 sequence is 14 residues long. Trimming cost V 5 bases and J 11 bases, with 24 bases left between them. Germline CDR1 SQVTM, CDR2 ANQGSEA.

There are many counts of this clonotype. This chain connects TRBV20-1 to TRBJ2-1; 7 bases map to TRBD1. Trimming at V came to 6 bases and at J to 4 bases, leaving 6 bases not matched to a gene. This CDR3 has 13 amino acids. Germline assignment: CDR1 DFQATT and CDR2 SNEGSKA (reference sequence). The CDR3 sequence is CSAKGQTYNEQFF. The CDR3 DNA reads TGCAGTGCGAAGGGACAGACGTACAATGAGCAGTTCTTC.

In this sample, this clonotype turned up many times. V and J are TRBV7-9 and TRBJ1-2; perhaps TRBD1 as D (5 bases). The CDR3 is made up of 13 amino acids. Trimming took 7 bases from V and 6 from J, leaving 15 bases between them. Germline V gene data show CDR1 as SEHNR and CDR2 as FQNEAQ (reference sequence). This CDR3 is CASTVPGSHGYTF. The DNA of the CDR3 is TGTGCCAGCACCGTACCAGGGTCCCATGGCTACACCTTC. Based on the CDR3 plus reference TRBV7-9 and TRBJ1-2, the full variable domain is DTGVSQNPRHKITKRGQNVTFRCDPISEHNRLYWYRQTLGQGPEFLTYFQNEAQLEKSRLLSDRFSAERPKGSFSTLEIQRTEQGDSAMYLCASTVPGSHGYTFGSGTRLTVV.

A note on this clonotype: The germline gene is not matched at one end of the junction; a read error may be the cause. The chain combines TRBV30 with TRBJ2-1; possibly TRBD2 for D (7 bases). The CDR3 covers 15 residues. The V gene's germline CDR1 is GTSNPN and CDR2 SVGIG (reference sequence). The DNA for the CDR3 is TGTGCCTGGACCCTCGGGGGGCGCCCCTACGATGAGCAGTTCTTC. As protein: CAWTLGGRPYDEQFF.

The V call is TRBV2, the J call TRBJ2-7, with D perhaps matching TRBD1 or TRBD2 (5 bases each). CDR1 and CDR2 from the germline V gene are SNHLY and FYNNEI. The CDR3 is 15 residues long. With 3 bases removed from V and 2 bases from J, the gap between germline ends came to 14 bases. The CDR3 sequence is CASSDVVGAPYEQYF. The CDR3 nucleotides are TGTGCCAGCAGTGACGTAGTCGGGGCACCCTACGAGCAGTACTTC.

Ten or more counts support this clonotype. The rearrangement joins TRBV24-1 to TRBJ2-5; tentatively, D is TRBD2 (6 bases). V lost 3 bases to trimming and J lost 4 bases, with 8 bases between them. Germline-derived CDR1 and CDR2 are KGHDR and SFDVKD. CDR3 length: 13 residues. Here the CDR3 reads CATSDRRAETQYF. The CDR3 DNA reads as TGTGCCACCAGTGATCGGAGGGCAGAGACCCAGTACTTC.

This clonotype was seen more than once but under ten times. This chain connects TRBV14 to TRBJ2-3; TRBD1 matches 7 bases. Germline-derived CDR1 and CDR2 are SGHDN and FVKESK. The CDR3 runs to 17 residues. Losses at the gene ends were 0 bases for V and 0 bases for J; bases not matched to a gene: 6. CDR3 sequence (DNA): TGTGCCAGCAGCCAAGACTTAGGGACAGCTAGCACAGATACGCAGTATTTT. Amino acid sequence: CASSQDLGTASTDTQYF.

The chain employs TRBV27 and TRBJ2-7, with TRBD1 as a possible D gene (6 bases). The CDR3 has 15 residues. Germline lookup yields CDR1 MNHEY and CDR2 SMNVEV (reference sequence). The V end lost 4 bases, the J end lost 1 base, and 14 bases lay between the germline ends. CDR3 coding DNA: TGTGCCAGCAGTTCAACAGGGACCCAATCCTACGAGCAGTACTTC. Translation gives CASSSTGTQSYEQYF.

This clonotype was counted between two and nine times. Being one base from a much bigger clone, this may be a read error. The rearrangement links TRBV15 to TRBJ2-1; 8 bases are a match to TRBD2. The J call could be wrong; TRBJ2-7 is a better fit for the DNA end. The length of the CDR3 is 16 residues. CDR1 and CDR2 (germline): LNHNV, YYDKDF (reference sequence). The CDR3 nucleotides read TGTGCCACCAGCAGATCGCTTAGCGGGGCTTACAATGAGCAGTACTTC. It yields the protein CATSRSLSGAYNEQYF.

With respect to this clonotype: Just one base apart from a much larger clone, this may be a read error. The chain joins TRBV5-6 to TRBJ2-7; possibly TRBD1 or TRBD2 for D (5 bases each). CDR1 and CDR2 from the germline V gene are SGHDT and YYEEEE. CDR3 length: 14 amino acids. V was shortened by 5 bases and J by 0 bases, with 12 bases between the two germline ends. The CDR3 DNA reads as TGTGCCAGCAGTCTGGGGGTCCTCTCCTACGAGCAGTACTTC. Translating gives CASSLGVLSYEQYF.

V gene TRBV27 combines with J gene TRBJ2-1; D gene unclear. The V end lost 3 bases, the J end lost 10 bases, and 10 bases lay between the germline ends. Germline-derived CDR1 and CDR2 are MNHEY and SMNVEV (reference sequence). The CDR3 covers 12 residues. The CDR3 nucleotides are TGTGCCAGCAGTTTCCTGTTGGGGGAGCAGTTCTTC. Its translation: CASSFLLGEQFF.

This clonotype occurred many times. V gene TRBV5-1 combines with J gene TRBJ1-1, with a tentative D call TRBD1 (6 bases). V lost 3 bases to trimming and J lost 1 base, with 13 bases between them. This CDR3 region has 15 residues. Germline assignment: CDR1 SGHRS and CDR2 YFSETQ. As DNA, the CDR3 is TGCGCCAGCAGCTCGGATGGACAGCGGAACACTGAAGCTTTCTTT. Protein product: CASSSDGQRNTEAFF.

This clonotype was recorded at least ten times. CDR3 region: CASSHYREVNSPLHF. CDR3 in DNA: TGTGCCAGCAGCCACTACAGGGAAGTTAATTCACCCCTCCACTTT. The rearrangement links TRBV5-4 to TRBJ1-6, with D tentatively TRBD1 (6 bases). The V end was cut by 4 bases, the J end by 6 bases, with 14 bases between. Germline CDR1 is SGHNT and CDR2 is YYREEE (reference sequence). The CDR3 extends over 15 amino acids.

This clonotype appeared once. This rearrangement joins TRBV19 to TRBJ2-2; 7 nucleotides line up with TRBD2. V shed 1 base, J shed 2 bases, and the junction held 7 bases outside the gene matches. The CDR3 consists of 17 residues. Germline CDR1 reads LNHDA; CDR2 reads SQIVND (reference sequence). CDR3 loop: CASSIAGQRGNTGELFF. CDR3 nucleotides: TGTGCCAGTAGTATAGCGGGCCAGCGGGGTAACACCGGGGAGCTGTTTTTT.

This clonotype was counted ten times or more. The CDR3 DNA follows: TGTGCCAGCAGCCCCGGGACTAGCGGGGAAGAAGAGACCCAGTACTTC. This encodes CASSPGTSGEEETQYF. The V gene is TRBV7-2, the J gene TRBJ2-5; 13 positions match TRBD2. J lost 3 bases, V lost 5 bases, and 6 bases had no gene match. This CDR3 comprises 16 residues. The germline V gene encodes CDR1 SGHTA and CDR2 FQGNSA.